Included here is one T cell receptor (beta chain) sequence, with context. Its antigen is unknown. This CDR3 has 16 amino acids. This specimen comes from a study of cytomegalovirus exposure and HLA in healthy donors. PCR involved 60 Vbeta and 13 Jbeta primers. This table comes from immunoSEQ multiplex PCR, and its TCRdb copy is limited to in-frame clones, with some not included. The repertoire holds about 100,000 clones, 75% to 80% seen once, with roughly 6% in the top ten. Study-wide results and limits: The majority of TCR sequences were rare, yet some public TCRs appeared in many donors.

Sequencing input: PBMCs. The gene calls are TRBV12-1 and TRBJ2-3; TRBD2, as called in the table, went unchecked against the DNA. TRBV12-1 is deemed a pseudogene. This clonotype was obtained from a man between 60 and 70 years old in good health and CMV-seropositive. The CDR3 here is CASSSERGPPTDTQYF. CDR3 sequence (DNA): TGTGCCAGCAGCTCCGAGCGGGGGCCCCCCACAGATACGCAGTATTTT.